These T cell receptor beta chains were read from a single sample in a study of CD8+CD57+ T cells in acquired aplastic anemia. TCRdb reprocessed the reads via MiXCR and lists one record per CDR3 protein. This table holds about 120,000 distinct CDR3 sequences, 50% to 60% found once. The sample was sorted CD4+, CD8+, or CD8+CD57+ T cells (not recorded which) from PBMCs. The receptors were gathered from a human donor with aplastic anemia. CDR3s include the opening cysteine and the closing phenylalanine or tryptophan. A D gene is named only where the DNA matches it firmly. Rows may omit the clone size; those that give it use once, few, many or a size class.

NA	TRBV2	NA	TRBJ1-1	TGTGCCAGCAGTTCAGGGGTCACTGAAGCTTTCTTT	CASSSGVTEAFF
TRBD1	TRBV10-3	NA	TRBJ1-1	TGTGCCATCAGCCTCCGGGACAGAGAACTGAACACTGAAGCTTTCTTT	CAISLRDRELNTEAFF
NA	TRBV14	NA	TRBJ1-1	TGTGCCACCACAGGTCCCACTGAAGCTTTCTTT	CATTGPTEAFF
TRBD2	TRBV20-1	NA	TRBJ2-5	TGCAGTGCTAGCGGGGCGGGGGATCAAGAGACCCAGTACTTC	CSASGAGDQETQYF
NA	TRBV11-2	NA	TRBJ2-3	TGTGCCAGCAGCTTAGTAGCCGCCTTCACAGATACGCAGTATTTT	CASSLVAAFTDTQYF
NA	TRBV20-1	many	TRBJ1-3	TGCAGTGCTAGGCAATCCGGGGGAGGAAACACCATATATTTT	CSARQSGGGNTIYF
NA	TRBV9	few	TRBJ1-2	TGTGCCAGCAGCCTTGACCCCCACACCTTC	CASSLDPHTF
NA	TRBV6-4	NA	TRBJ2-7	TGTGCCAGCAGTGTAACAGGGATTTACGAGCAGTACTTC	CASSVTGIYEQYF
NA	TRBV20-1	NA	TRBJ2-7	TGCAGTGCTAGAGCGGATCACGACTACGAGCAGTACTTC	CSARADHDYEQYF
TRBD1	TRBV10-3	NA	TRBJ1-1	TGTGCCATCAGTGACGGGACAGGGGACACTGAAGCTTTCTTT	CAISDGTGDTEAFF
NA	TRBV12-3/TRBV12-4	NA	TRBJ1-3	TGTGCCAGCAGTTTTACCGGGGGCTGGGACACCATATATTTT	CASSFTGGWDTIYF
NA	TRBV19	once	TRBJ2-7	TGTGCCAGTAGTATCAACATCCCGAGAGGCGAGCAGTACTTC	CASSINIPRGEQYF
TRBD1	TRBV29-1	many	TRBJ2-1	TGCAGCGTTGAGGGACAGGGTGGGGGTGAGCAGTTCTTC	CSVEGQGGGEQFF
TRBD2	TRBV10-3	NA	TRBJ2-7	TGTGCCACCCTAGCGGGAGGGGGAACCTACGAGCAGTACTTC	CATLAGGGTYEQYF
NA	TRBV10-3	once	TRBJ2-7	TGTGCCATCAGTGGACAGTTATACGAGCAGTACTTC	CAISGQLYEQYF
TRBD1	TRBV13	many	TRBJ1-2	TGTGCCAGCAGCCCACAGGGGAATGGCTACACCTTC	CASSPQGNGYTF
NA	TRBV6-1	NA	TRBJ2-5	TGTGCCAGCAGTCCGAACCCACGAGAGACCCAGTACTTC	CASSPNPRETQYF
TRBD1	TRBV11-1	many	TRBJ2-7	TGTGCCAGCAGCTCCAAGTTGGGCAGGGGGCGAGGGGAGCAGTACTTC	CASSSKLGRGRGEQYF
NA	TRBV20-1	many	TRBJ1-1	TGCAGTGCTAGAGGGGGGGGCGAAAGTGTTTCGGCCACTGAAGCTTTCTTT	CSARGGGESVSATEAFF
NA	TRBV28	NA	TRBJ2-7	TGTGCCAGCAGCGGCGTCGGGGACCCGCCCTACGAGCAGTACTTC	CASSGVGDPPYEQYF
TRBD2	TRBV24-1	NA	TRBJ2-7	TGTGCCACCAGTGGGTTGAGTCTAGCGGGAGGCCGGGAGCAGTACTTC	CATSGLSLAGGREQYF
NA	TRBV28	NA	TRBJ2-5	TGTGCCACCTGTAGGGACGGACAAGAGACCCAGTACTTC	CATCRDGQETQYF
TRBD1	TRBV20-1	NA	TRBJ1-5	TGCAGTGCTGCTAGACAGGGGTTAAGTGGCAATCAGCCCCAGCATTTT	CSAARQGLSGNQPQHF
NA	TRBV7-2	NA	TRBJ2-7	TGTGCCAGCAGCTTAGCGCTAGCTAATGACGAGCAGTACTTC	CASSLALANDEQYF
NA	TRBV12-3/TRBV12-4	NA	TRBJ1-4	TGTGCCAGCGGGGCAACAACTAATGAAAAACTGTTTTTT	CASGATTNEKLFF
NA	TRBV7-8	many	TRBJ2-1	TGTGCCAGCAGCTTAAGGGGGGGCCGCTACAATGAGCAGTTCTTC	CASSLRGGRYNEQFF
NA	TRBV25-1	few	TRBJ1-3	TGTGCCAGCAGTGAGATGGTCGGATTTTCTGGAAACACCATATATTTT	CASSEMVGFSGNTIYF
NA	TRBV4-1	NA	TRBJ1-2	TGCGCCAGCAGCCAAGTGAGCGACTTCTATGGCTACACCTTC	CASSQVSDFYGYTF